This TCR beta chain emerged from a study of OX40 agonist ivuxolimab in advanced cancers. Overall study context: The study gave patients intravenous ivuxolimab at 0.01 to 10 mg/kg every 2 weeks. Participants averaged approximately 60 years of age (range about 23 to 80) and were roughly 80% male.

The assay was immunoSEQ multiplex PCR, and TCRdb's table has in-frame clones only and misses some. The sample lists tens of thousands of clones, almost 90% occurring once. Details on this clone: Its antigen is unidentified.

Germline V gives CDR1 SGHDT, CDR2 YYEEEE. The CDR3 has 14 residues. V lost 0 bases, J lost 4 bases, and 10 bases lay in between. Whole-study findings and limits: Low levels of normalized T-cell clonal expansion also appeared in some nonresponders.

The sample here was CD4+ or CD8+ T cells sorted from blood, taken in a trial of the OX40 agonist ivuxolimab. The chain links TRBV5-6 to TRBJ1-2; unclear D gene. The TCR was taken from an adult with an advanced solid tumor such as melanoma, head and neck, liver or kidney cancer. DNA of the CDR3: TGTGCCAGCAGCTTGGCCGTGAACCTCTATGGCTACACCTTC. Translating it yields CASSLAVNLYGYTF.